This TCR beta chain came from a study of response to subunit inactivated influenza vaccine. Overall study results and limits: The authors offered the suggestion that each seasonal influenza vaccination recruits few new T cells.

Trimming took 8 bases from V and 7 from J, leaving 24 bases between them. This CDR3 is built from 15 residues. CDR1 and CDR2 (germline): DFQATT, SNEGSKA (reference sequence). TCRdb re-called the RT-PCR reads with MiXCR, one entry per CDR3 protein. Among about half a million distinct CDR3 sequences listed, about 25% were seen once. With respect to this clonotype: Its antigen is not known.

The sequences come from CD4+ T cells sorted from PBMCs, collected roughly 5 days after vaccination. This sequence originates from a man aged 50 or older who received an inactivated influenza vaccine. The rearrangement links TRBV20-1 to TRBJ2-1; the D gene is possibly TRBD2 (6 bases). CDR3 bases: TGCAGTCCTTTTACCCCGGGGACTTTAGGTAATGAGCAGTTCTTC. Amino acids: CSPFTPGTLGNEQFF.